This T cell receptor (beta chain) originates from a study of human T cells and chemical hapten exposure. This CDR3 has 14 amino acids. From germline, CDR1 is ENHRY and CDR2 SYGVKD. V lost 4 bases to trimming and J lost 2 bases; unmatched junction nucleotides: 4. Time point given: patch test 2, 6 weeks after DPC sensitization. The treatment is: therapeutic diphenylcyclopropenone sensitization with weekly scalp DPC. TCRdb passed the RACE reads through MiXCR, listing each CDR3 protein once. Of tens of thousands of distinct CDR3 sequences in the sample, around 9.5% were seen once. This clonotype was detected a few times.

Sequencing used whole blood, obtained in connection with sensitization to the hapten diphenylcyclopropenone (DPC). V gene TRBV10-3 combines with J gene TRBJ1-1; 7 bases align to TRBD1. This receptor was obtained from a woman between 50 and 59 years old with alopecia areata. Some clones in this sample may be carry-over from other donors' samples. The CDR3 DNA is TGTGCCATCAGTGGACAGGGAAGTAACACTGAAGCTTTCTTT. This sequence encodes CAISGQGSNTEAFF.